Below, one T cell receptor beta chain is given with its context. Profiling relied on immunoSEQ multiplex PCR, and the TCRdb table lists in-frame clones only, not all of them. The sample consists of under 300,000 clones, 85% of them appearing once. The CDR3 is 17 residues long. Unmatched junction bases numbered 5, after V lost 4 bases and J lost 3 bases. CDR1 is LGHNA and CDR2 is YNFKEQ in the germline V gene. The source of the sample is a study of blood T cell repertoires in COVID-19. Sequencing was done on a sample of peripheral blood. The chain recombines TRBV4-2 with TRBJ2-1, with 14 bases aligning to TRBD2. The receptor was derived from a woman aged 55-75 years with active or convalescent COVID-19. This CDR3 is CASSRGLAGARYNEQFF. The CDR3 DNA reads TGTGCCAGCAGCCGGGGACTAGCGGGGGCCCGCTACAATGAGCAGTTCTTC.